Detailed here is one T cell receptor beta chain. Its antigen is currently not known. Base-call qualities are not available, and no considerably larger clone is one nucleotide away. Trimming costs V 3 bases and J 4 bases, and their ends lie 12 bases apart. Taken from cysteine to phenylalanine, the CDR3 has 14 residues. CDR3 DNA only is kept here, 42 bases in frame from base 1. Reading the germline V gene gives CDR1 MDHEN and CDR2 SYDVKM. This sample is part of a study of control samples from healthy donors and cancer patients (dated by TCRdb to 2020 to 2021). Library preparation employed the immunoSEQ multiplex PCR assay. TCRdb's version of the immuneACCESS table is confined to in-frame rearrangements and falls short of the full clone set. An unresolved V gene accounts for under half of the shortfall where checked; the remainder is of unknown origin. The sample records under 450,000 clones, about 93% of which are singletons. The top ten clones comprise 6% to 7% of the sample.

The receptor's source is a man aged 35 to 55 with head and neck cancer. Sequenced material: PBMCs. Here the chain combines TRBV28 and TRBJ1-1, with no confident D gene call. The nucleotide sequence is TGTGCCAGCAGTTTGATCCGGACCTTCACTGAAGCTTTCTTT. This gives the protein CASSLIRTFTEAFF.